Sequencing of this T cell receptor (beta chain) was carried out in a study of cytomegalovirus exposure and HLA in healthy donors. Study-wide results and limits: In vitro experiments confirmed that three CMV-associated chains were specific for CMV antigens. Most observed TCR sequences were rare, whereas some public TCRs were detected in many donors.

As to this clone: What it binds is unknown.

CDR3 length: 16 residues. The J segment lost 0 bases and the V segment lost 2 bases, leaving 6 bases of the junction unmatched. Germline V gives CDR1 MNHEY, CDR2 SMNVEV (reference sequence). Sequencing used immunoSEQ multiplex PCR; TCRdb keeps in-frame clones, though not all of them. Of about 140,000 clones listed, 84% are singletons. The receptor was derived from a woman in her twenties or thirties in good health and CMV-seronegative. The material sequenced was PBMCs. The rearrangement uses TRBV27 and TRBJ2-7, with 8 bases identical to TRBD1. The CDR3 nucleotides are TGTGCCAGCAGTTTAAGCCCGGACAGGGCCTCCTACGAGCAGTACTTC. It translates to CASSLSPDRASYEQYF.